The 20 T cell receptor beta chains below come from one sample, sequenced in a study of tumor and adjacent non-tumor tissue in lung cancer. The library came from three nested PCR rounds adapted from ARM-PCR protocols. TCRdb itself ran the multiplex PCR reads through MiXCR, one entry per CDR3 protein. The sample comprises about 110,000 distinct CDR3 sequences, 50% to 70% of which are singletons, and around 20% rests with the top ten. RNA was extracted from bulk tissue without any cell sorting. The normal lung tissue was taken more than 3 cm from the tumor edge. The sequencing input was distant non-tumor lung tissue. These receptors all stem from a man in his sixties with non-small cell lung cancer.

Concerning this clonotype: Since the CDR3 does not end with the conserved phenylalanine or tryptophan, this likely comes from a read error. It is unclear where the CDR3 begins or ends on the DNA, so no DNA is shown, and the CDR3 is as TCRdb lists it. The chain links TRBV29-1 to TRBJ2-1; the D segment call TRBD2 is taken from the table without a DNA check. The CDR3 contains 15 residues when both ends are counted. Per germline, CDR1 SQVTM and CDR2 ANQGSEA. The CDR3 sequence is CSVEGSHISYNEQCI.

Note on this clonotype: This may be a read error, as it is one base from a much larger clone. This rearrangement joins TRBV30 to TRBJ1-5; D not certain. The germline V gene has CDR1 GTSNPN and CDR2 SVGIG (reference sequence). V was shortened by 3 bases and J by 5 bases, with 17 bases between the two germline ends. This CDR3 region has 15 residues. This chain's CDR3 is CAWSLMAGPDQPQHF. The CDR3 region has the DNA TGTGCCTGGAGCCTCATGGCAGGACCTGATCAGCCCCAGCATTTT.

The chain has TRBV21-1 and TRBJ2-1; TRBD2 is the table's D call, not checked against the DNA. TRBV21-1 is classified as a pseudogene. The CDR3 extends over 17 amino acids. The CDR3 loop is CASNRRGLAGGYNEQFF. DNA for the CDR3: TGTGCCAGCAACCGTCGGGGGCTAGCGGGCGGATACAATGAGCAGTTCTTC.

This clonotype was recorded at least ten times. This chain joins TRBV6-6 and TRBJ2-1, with TRBD2 matching over 7 bases. Looked up from germline, CDR1 is MNHNY and CDR2 is SVGAGI (reference sequence). The CDR3 runs 18 residues. The ends lost 11 bases at V and 7 bases at J; junction bases unmatched: 26. The chain's CDR3 is CARPGEPQRGKQLNEQFF. The CDR3 bases are TGTGCCCGTCCGGGGGAGCCCCAGCGGGGAAAACAATTGAATGAGCAGTTCTTC.

In the case of this clonotype: One base away lies a much larger clone, so this may be a sequencing read error. This sequence joins TRBV7-8 and TRBJ1-5; D might be TRBD1 (5 bases). This CDR3 comprises 15 residues. The germline V gene has CDR1 SGHVS and CDR2 FQNEAQ. CDR3 sequence: CGSSLGTVSNQPQHF. CDR3 DNA: TGTGGCAGCAGCTTAGGGACGGTTAGCAATCAGCCCCAGCATTTT.

CDR3 in amino acids: CASTTGEAGTNEQFF. The CDR3 region has the DNA TGTGCCAGCACTACCGGGGAAGCGGGAACCAATGAGCAGTTCTTC. The gene calls are TRBV6-6 and TRBJ2-1, with 7 nucleotides matching TRBD2. CDR3 size: 15 residues. Germline V lookup: CDR1 MNHNY, CDR2 SVGAGI (reference sequence). The J segment lost 6 bases and the V segment lost 7 bases, leaving 12 bases of the junction unmatched.

In regard to this clonotype: No conserved phenylalanine or tryptophan is present at the end of the CDR3, so a read error is the likely explanation. The genes are TRBV6-2 or TRBV6-3 and TRBJ2-6, with a weak D call TRBD1 (5 bases). The germline gives CDR1 MNHEY, CDR2 SVGEGT. This CDR3 is 16 amino acids long. The CDR3 DNA is TGTTCCAGCACCAAGGGGCGTCACTCTGGGGCCAACATCCTGACTATC. Its protein product is CSSTKGRHSGANILTI.

The rearrangement joins TRBV20-1 to TRBJ2-5; 10 nucleotides match TRBD2. J was trimmed by 5 bases and V by 4 bases; bases with no gene match: 10. The CDR3 is 15 residues long. CDR1 is DFQATT, CDR2 SNEGSKA, per germline (reference sequence). CDR3 residues: CSATTAGGQLETQYF. In DNA form, the CDR3 reads TGCAGTGCTACTACAGCGGGAGGGCAACTGGAGACCCAGTACTTC.

Note on this clonotype: This is likely a read error, given that the CDR3 carries no conserved phenylalanine or tryptophan at its end. The rearrangement joins TRBV11-1 to TRBJ2-1; possibly TRBD1 for D (6 bases). V dropped 6 bases and J dropped 5 bases, with 23 bases sitting between them. The CDR3 is 17 amino acids. Germline-derived CDR1 and CDR2 are SGHAT and FQDESV (reference sequence). The CDR3 loop reads CASSSYSGRGNNNEQFL. DNA for the CDR3: TGTGCCAGCAGTTCTTACAGCGGCAGGGGTAATAACAATGAGCAGTTCTTA.

The chain joins TRBV7-9 to TRBJ2-2; 7 bases agree with TRBD2. The CDR3 totals 15 residues. Germline assignment: CDR1 SEHNR and CDR2 FQNEAQ (reference sequence). The junction had 3 bases not matched to a gene; V was cut back by 4 bases and J by 1 base. This CDR3 is CASSSCGGNTGELFF. The DNA of the CDR3 is TGTGCCAGCAGCTCGTGCGGGGGGAACACCGGGGAGCTGTTTTTT.

Remarks on this clonotype: In this CDR3 the conserved last residue, phenylalanine or tryptophan, is missing, so a read error is likely. No DNA is shown, since the ends of the CDR3 on it are uncertain; the CDR3 is the one TCRdb lists. The rearrangement links TRBV21-1 to TRBJ1-2; no DNA check was done on the table's D call, TRBD1. TRBV21-1 is tagged as a pseudogene. The CDR3 is 12 amino acids in total, end residues counted. This CDR3 reads CASKRQVGGYTI.

The chain combines TRBV12-3 or TRBV12-4 with TRBJ2-7; TRBD2 is a possible D gene (5 bases). The CDR3 runs to 12 residues. Trimming left V 5 bases short and J 7 bases short, with 12 bases between. CDR3 sequence: CASSGSNYEQYF. The CDR3 DNA follows: TGTGCCAGCAGTGGGAGTAACTATGAGCAGTACTTC.

The chain carries TRBV11-2 and TRBJ2-1; TRBD2 matches 8 bases. The J segment lost 6 bases and the V segment lost 1 base, leaving 5 bases of the junction unmatched. This CDR3 has 15 residues. Looked up from germline, CDR1 is SGHAT and CDR2 is FQNNGV. Written as DNA, the CDR3 is TGTGCCAGCAGCTTAGTCCCCGGGACTAGCAATGAGCAGTTCTTC. Protein sequence: CASSLVPGTSNEQFF.

The chain couples TRBV6-5 to TRBJ1-2; D call uncertain. The CDR3 has 14 residues. V was trimmed by 4 bases and J by 8 bases, leaving 17 bases between them. In germline, CDR1 is MNHEY, CDR2 SVGAGI. CDR3 nucleotide sequence: TGTGCCAGCAGTTCGGCAGGAATGCCAATCGGCTACACCTTC. Protein: CASSSAGMPIGYTF.

Note on this clonotype: One end of the junction is discordant with germline, which a read error may explain. J is TRBJ1-5 and V is TRBV30; D perhaps matches TRBD1 (6 bases). Germline V gene sequence: CDR1 GTSNPN, CDR2 SVGIG (reference sequence). The CDR3 is 17 amino acids. The CDR3 sequence: CAWSVAGASYSNQPRHF. The CDR3 coding sequence is TGTGCCTGGAGTGTGGCAGGGGCATCGTATAGCAATCAGCCCCGGCATTTT. The whole variable domain, filled in from reference TRBV30 and TRBJ1-5, reads SQTIHQWPATLVQPVGSPLSLECTVEGTSNPNLYWYRQAAGRGLQLLFYSVGIGQISSEVPQNLSASRPQDRQFILSSKKLLLSDSGFYLCAWSVAGASYSNQPRHFGDGTRLSIL.

This clonotype came up a few times. This clone may be a read error of a much larger clone one base away. The genes are TRBV4-1 and TRBJ2-3, with 7 bases lining up with TRBD1. The CDR3 runs 17 residues. Germline V gene data show CDR1 as MGHRA and CDR2 as YSYEKL. The trim removed 1 base at V and 2 bases at J, leaving 9 bases unmatched. The CDR3 loop reads CASSQGPTGVFTDTQYF. The CDR3 DNA reads as TGCGCCAGCAGCCAAGGTCCCACAGGGGTGTTCACAGATACGCAGTATTTT.

Comment on this clonotype: A much larger clone differs from this one at a single base, so this may be a read error. The J gene is TRBJ2-2, the V gene TRBV7-3, with 7 bases aligning to TRBD1. Per the germline V gene, CDR1 is SGHTA and CDR2 is FQGTGA. The CDR3 totals 13 residues. This CDR3 is CANSSDRAGELFF. Here the CDR3 DNA reads TGTGCCAACAGCTCTGACAGGGCCGGGGAGCTGTTTTTT.

The J gene is TRBJ1-3, the V gene TRBV13, with 7 bases fitting TRBD1. The J segment lost 1 base and the V segment lost 5 bases, leaving 11 bases of the junction unmatched. The CDR3 sequence is 17 residues long. CDR1 PRHDT and CDR2 FYEKMQ come from the germline V gene (reference sequence). The CDR3 region has the DNA TGTGCCAGCAGCAAGGGACAGAGTGGAAGATCTGGAAACACCATATATTTT. Translating it yields CASSKGQSGRSGNTIYF. The full variable domain, its missing parts supplied by reference TRBV13 and TRBJ1-3, is AAGVIQSPRHLIKEKRETATLKCYPIPRHDTVYWYQQGPGQDPQFLISFYEKMQSDKGSIPDRFSAQQFSDYHSELNMSSLELGDSALYFCASSKGQSGRSGNTIYFGEGSWLTVV.

This clonotype appeared many times. The chain links TRBV29-1 to TRBJ1-1, with no clear D. CDR3 length: 10 amino acids. Germline CDR1 and CDR2: SQVTM and ANQGSEA. Trimming shortened V by 4 bases and J by 2 bases, and 2 bases separated the two germline ends. This chain's CDR3 is CSVGNTEAFF. CDR3 coding DNA: TGCAGCGTTGGTAACACTGAAGCTTTCTTT.

For this clonotype: A single base separates this from a much larger clone, so it may be a read error. This sequence joins TRBV6-2 or TRBV6-3 and TRBJ1-1, with 8 bases aligning to TRBD1. The CDR3 totals 14 residues. Germline V lookup: CDR1 MNHEY, CDR2 SVGEGT. The CDR3 region has the DNA TGTGCCAACAGTTATTGGGGACAGGCGACTGGAGCTTTCTTT. It yields the protein CANSYWGQATGAFF.